This entry describes one TCR beta chain. Assay used: immunoSEQ multiplex PCR; TCRdb lists only in-frame clones, some missing. Found here are about 80,000 clones, approximately 89% of them singletons; the top ten hold less than 7%. This sample is drawn from a study of control samples from healthy donors and cancer patients. V lost 4 bases and J lost 6, with 7 bases in between. The CDR3 is made up of 13 amino acids. Germline-derived CDR1 and CDR2 are KGHSY and FQNENV. The TCR originated in a man between 45 and 60 years old in good health. J is TRBJ1-6 and V is TRBV16; TRBD1 is a possible D gene (5 bases). Sequencing used blood. CDR3 loop: CASSLTANSPLHF. The CDR3 bases are TGTGCCAGCAGCCTGACAGCTAATTCACCCCTCCACTTT.